A single sample is the source of the 30 T cell receptor beta chains below, sequenced in a study of blood T cell repertoires in COVID-19. Sequencing used immunoSEQ multiplex PCR; TCRdb keeps in-frame clones, though not all of them. Of about 64,000 clones in the sample, approximately 82% were seen once. Input material: peripheral blood. Receptor source: a woman aged 60-70 years with acute or convalescent COVID-19.

CDR3 amino acids: CASSLKGAADEQYF. The CDR3 coding sequence is TGCGCCAGCAGCTTGAAGGGGGCTGCGGACGAGCAGTACTTC. The gene calls are TRBV5-1 and TRBJ2-7; TRBD1 matches 7 bases. The CDR3 loop spans 14 amino acids. CDR1 SGHRS and CDR2 YFSETQ come from the germline V gene. V shed 1 base and J 5 bases; nucleotides not matched to a gene: 6.

This chain connects TRBV29-1 to TRBJ2-2; 7 nucleotides align to TRBD1. The V and J ends lost 5 bases and 7 bases, in that order; junction bases with no gene match: 13. This CDR3 comprises 15 residues. CDR1 SQVTM and CDR2 ANQGSEA come from the germline V gene. CDR3 DNA sequence: TGCAGCGTTCAGCACCCACACAGGGGTAACGGGGAGCTGTTTTTT. Protein product: CSVQHPHRGNGELFF.

This chain links TRBV3-1 (or the pseudogene TRBV3-2) with TRBJ1-5; D not certain. This CDR3 contains 14 residues. V lost 2 bases, J lost 1 base, and 6 bases lay in between. Germline lookup yields CDR1 LGHDT and CDR2 YNNKEL (reference sequence). CDR3 coding DNA: TGTGCCAGCAGCCAATCCGGGAGCAATCAGCCCCAGCATTTT. Its protein is CASSQSGSNQPQHF.

This clone was counted only a few times. The chain combines TRBV24-1 with TRBJ1-2; D unresolved. The CDR3 spans 12 residues. Trimming shortened V by 0 bases and J by 6 bases, and 4 bases separated the two germline ends. Germline values: CDR1 KGHDR, CDR2 SFDVKD. CDR3 in amino acids: CATSDLYNGYTF. CDR3 coding DNA: TGTGCCACCAGTGATTTGTATAATGGCTACACCTTC.

The chain uses TRBV19 and TRBJ1-4, with 11 positions matching TRBD1. Germline CDR1 reads LNHDA; CDR2 reads SQIVND (reference sequence). V trimming: 8 bases; J trimming: 7 bases; junction bases outside the gene matches: 9. The CDR3 contains 15 residues. The CDR3 DNA follows: TGTGCCAGTGCGAGGACAGGGGGCGGTGGTGAAAAACTGTTTTTT. It encodes CASARTGGGGEKLFF.

The J gene is TRBJ1-2, the V gene TRBV9; D may be TRBD1 (5 bases). This CDR3 has 15 amino acids. The germline V gene has CDR1 SGDLS and CDR2 YYNGEE. The V and J ends lost 3 bases and 0 bases respectively, with 12 bases between them. CDR3 nucleotides: TGTGCCAGCAGCGCTGGGGCCTCTCCTAACTATGGCTACACCTTC. Translated: CASSAGASPNYGYTF.

The chain uses TRBV10-1 and TRBJ2-3; no clear D gene. The CDR3 spans 14 residues. Trimming removed 6 bases from V and 2 bases from J, with 12 bases in between. Germline V gene sequence: CDR1 WNHNN, CDR2 SYGVQD (reference sequence). This CDR3 is CASSPFSYTDTQYF. CDR3 in DNA: TGCGCCAGCAGCCCATTCTCCTACACAGATACGCAGTATTTT.

The chain carries TRBV6-1 and TRBJ2-6, with no clear D. This CDR3 contains 15 residues. Germline-derived CDR1 and CDR2 are MNHNS and SASEGT. Trimming stripped 0 bases from V and 0 bases from J, with 3 bases between. The DNA of the CDR3 is TGTGCCAGCAGTGAAGCGAGCTCTGGGGCCAACGTCCTGACTTTC. It encodes CASSEASSGANVLTF.

Details on this clone: Distinct nucleotide sequences in the sample also encode this CDR3. The chain recombines TRBV6-5 with TRBJ1-2, with 7 nucleotides matching TRBD1. The CDR3 contains 13 residues. Germline CDR1 and CDR2: MNHEY and SVGAGI. The J segment lost 5 bases and the V segment lost 5 bases, leaving 5 bases of the junction unmatched. The CDR3 DNA reads as TGTGCCAGCAGTCGACAGGGAGTTTATGGCTACACCTTC. This translates into CASSRQGVYGYTF.

The V call is TRBV19, the J call TRBJ1-6; D ambiguous. The V gene lost 4 bases and the J gene lost 13 bases, with 11 bases spanning the gap. Germline lookup yields CDR1 LNHDA and CDR2 SQIVND (reference sequence). CDR3 length: 12 residues. The CDR3 spells CASSKRAEPLHF. The CDR3, as DNA: TGTGCCAGTAGTAAGCGGGCCGAGCCCCTCCACTTT.

For the CDR3, the DNA is TGTGCCAGCAGCTTGTACTCCCAGGAACAGCCCCAGCATTTT. The encoded protein is CASSLYSQEQPQHF. This sequence joins TRBV5-6 and TRBJ1-5; no firm D call. Germline loops: CDR1 SGHDT, CDR2 YYEEEE. The CDR3 consists of 14 residues. The V gene lost 1 base and the J gene lost 7 bases, with 12 bases spanning the gap.

The rearrangement joins TRBV5-1 to TRBJ2-1, with a weak D call TRBD2 (6 bases). V was shortened by 0 bases and J by 5 bases, with 18 bases between the two germline ends. Germline V gene sequence: CDR1 SGHRS, CDR2 YFSETQ. CDR3 length: 17 residues. CDR3 nucleotides: TGCGCCAGCAGCTTGGCCTATGACCAGCGGGCAAACAATGAGCAGTTCTTC. It encodes CASSLAYDQRANNEQFF.

The chain recombines TRBV12-3 or TRBV12-4 with TRBJ1-3, with D unclear. V lost 3 bases and J lost 4, with 4 bases in between. The CDR3 is made up of 12 amino acids. CDR3 loop: CASSLEGNTIYF. The CDR3, as DNA: TGTGCCAGCAGTTTGGAGGGAAACACCATATATTTT.

This sequence joins TRBV18 and TRBJ1-2; 8 nucleotides match TRBD1. The CDR3 spans 17 residues. V shed 4 bases, J shed 2 bases, and the junction held 12 bases outside the gene matches. CDR1 is KGHSH, CDR2 LQKENI, per germline. The CDR3 nucleotides read TGTGCCAGCTCACATGATCATCCGGGACAGGACAACTATGGCTACACCTTC. It codes for CASSHDHPGQDNYGYTF.

This CDR3 reads CASSWGGASGNTIYF. The DNA of the CDR3 is TGTGCCAGCAGCTGGGGGGGGGCCTCTGGAAACACCATATATTTT. The chain is built from TRBV5-4 and TRBJ1-3; TRBD1 is a possible D gene (6 bases). CDR1 is SGHNT, CDR2 YYREEE, per germline (reference sequence). The CDR3 runs to 15 residues. Trimming took off 3 bases at V and 0 bases at J, with 10 bases between the two ends.

This clone has only a few counts. The CDR3 nucleotides are TGCGCCAGCAGTGGAAACAGGCCCCAGAGTGGCTACACCTTC. As protein: CASSGNRPQSGYTF. V usage is TRBV5-1 and J usage is TRBJ1-2; TRBD1 might be the D (5 bases). Between the trimmed V and J ends, which lost 5 bases and 7 bases, there was a span of 18 bases. From germline, CDR1 is SGHRS and CDR2 YFSETQ. This CDR3 comprises 14 residues.

DNA of the CDR3: TGTGCCAGCAGCTTGCTAGGGGGTGCTAGCGGGGTTTACAATGAGCAGTTCTTC. It encodes CASSLLGGASGVYNEQFF. The chain is built from TRBV5-6 and TRBJ2-1; 9 bases line up with TRBD2. After removal of 1 base from V and 4 bases from J, the junction contained 12 bases not matched to a gene. The germline gives CDR1 SGHDT, CDR2 YYEEEE. The CDR3 contains 18 residues.

V gene TRBV10-1 combines with J gene TRBJ2-7, with D tentatively TRBD1 (5 bases). The V end was cut by 6 bases, the J end by 5 bases, with 20 bases between. The CDR3 contains 15 residues. Germline V gene lookup returns CDR1 WNHNN and CDR2 SYGVQD (reference sequence). The CDR3 bases are TGCGCCAGCAGCCCCGGGCCCCAGGGAAGGAACGAGCAGTACTTC. It is translated as CASSPGPQGRNEQYF.

The chain carries TRBV6-1 and TRBJ2-7; 10 nucleotides match TRBD2. This CDR3 is built from 16 residues. Trimming removed 4 bases from V and 6 bases from J; junction bases left unmatched: 12. CDR1 and CDR2 from the germline V gene are MNHNS and SASEGT. The CDR3 loop is CASSVRASGGPSEQYF. The CDR3 DNA follows: TGTGCCAGCAGTGTCCGTGCTAGCGGGGGCCCTTCCGAGCAGTACTTC.

This chain connects TRBV5-1 to TRBJ2-1; D is perhaps TRBD1 (5 bases). The CDR3 contains 15 residues. Trimming left V 0 bases short and J 6 bases short, with 13 bases between. Germline CDR1 SGHRS, CDR2 YFSETQ. The chain's CDR3 is CASSLDRLDANEQFF. In DNA, the CDR3 is TGCGCCAGCAGCTTGGACAGGTTAGATGCCAATGAGCAGTTCTTC.

The V and J genes are TRBV7-6 and TRBJ1-2; 7 bases match TRBD1. Germline-derived CDR1 and CDR2 are SGHVS and FNYEAQ. The CDR3 covers 14 residues. Unmatched junction bases numbered 9, after V lost 4 bases and J lost 7 bases. CDR3 nucleotides: TGTGCCAGCAGCTCCCAGACAGGGTATCGTGGCTACACCTTC. It is translated as CASSSQTGYRGYTF.

The sample holds one count of this clone. V gene TRBV3-1 (or the pseudogene TRBV3-2) combines with J gene TRBJ2-1, with 9 bases identical to TRBD2. This CDR3 spans 15 amino acids. From germline, CDR1 is LGHDT and CDR2 YNNKEL (reference sequence). J lost 9 bases, V lost 2 bases, and 8 bases had no gene match. The CDR3 loop reads CASSQWGGGASEQFF. The DNA for the CDR3 is TGTGCCAGCAGCCAATGGGGCGGGGGGGCAAGTGAGCAGTTCTTC.

The chain links TRBV30 to TRBJ2-3; D is unresolved. The CDR3 covers 15 residues. V was trimmed by 4 bases and J by 2 bases, leaving 16 bases between them. Germline CDR1 and CDR2: GTSNPN and SVGIG (reference sequence). CDR3 coding DNA: TGTGCCTGGATCCCGACTTCCAAATACACAGATACGCAGTATTTT. Translation gives CAWIPTSKYTDTQYF.

The genes are TRBV6-5 and TRBJ2-7; tentative D call: TRBD1 (7 bases). Germline V gene sequence: CDR1 MNHEY, CDR2 SVGAGI. This CDR3 has 14 residues. V was clipped by 6 bases and J by 4 bases, with 16 bases between them. The CDR3 DNA follows: TGTGCCAGCAGGGAGGGACAGAGAAATTACGAGCAGTACTTC. Its translation: CASREGQRNYEQYF.

V is TRBV11-2 and J is TRBJ1-4; 7 nucleotides match TRBD1. Germline V gene sequence: CDR1 SGHAT, CDR2 FQNNGV. This CDR3 comprises 17 residues. Trimming cost V 1 base and J 4 bases; bases outside gene matches: 9. For the CDR3, the DNA is TGTGCCAGCAGCTTAGGGTTTCTTGGGACAGATAATGAAAAACTGTTTTTT. Amino acid sequence: CASSLGFLGTDNEKLFF.

The chain joins TRBV29-1 to TRBJ1-1; TRBD1 matches at 8 bases. CDR1 and CDR2 (germline): SQVTM, ANQGSEA. Unmatched junction bases numbered 2, after V lost 3 bases and J lost 11 bases. The CDR3 covers 10 residues. Here the CDR3 reads CSVETGDAFF. DNA of the CDR3: TGCAGCGTTGAGACAGGGGACGCTTTCTTT.

This clone was seen at least ten times. V and J are TRBV6-1 and TRBJ2-6; TRBD1 aligns across 8 bases. The CDR3 sequence is 20 residues long. Germline CDR1 reads MNHNS; CDR2 reads SASEGT. Trimming cost V 1 base and J 0 bases; bases outside gene matches: 11. Here the CDR3 reads CASSEVLGQGSASGANVLTF. The CDR3 DNA reads as TGTGCCAGCAGTGAAGTACTTGGACAGGGATCGGCCTCTGGGGCCAACGTCCTGACTTTC.

The chain employs TRBV6-4 and TRBJ1-1; 7 bases are a match to TRBD1. The CDR3 covers 15 residues. Trimming removed 4 bases from V and 5 bases from J; junction bases left unmatched: 10. Per the germline V gene, CDR1 is MRHNA and CDR2 is SNTAGT. The CDR3 loop reads CASSVTGVGWTEAFF. The CDR3 nucleotides read TGTGCCAGCAGTGTCACAGGGGTTGGGTGGACTGAAGCTTTCTTT.

The chain uses TRBV30 and TRBJ2-4; 10 nucleotides align to TRBD2. CDR3 length: 18 residues. The ends lost 2 bases at V and 0 bases at J; junction bases unmatched: 10. Germline V gene data show CDR1 as GTSNPN and CDR2 as SVGIG (reference sequence). The CDR3: CAWSLAGGYIKAKNIQYF. Here the CDR3 DNA reads TGTGCCTGGAGTTTAGCGGGGGGCTATATTAAAGCCAAAAACATTCAGTACTTC.

The CDR3 sequence: CAWTPHQDTQYF. The CDR3 DNA reads as TGTGCCTGGACCCCCCATCAGGATACGCAGTATTTT. The chain links TRBV30 to TRBJ2-3, with D unclear. The CDR3 spans 12 residues. Germline CDR1 and CDR2: GTSNPN and SVGIG (reference sequence). V lost 4 bases to trimming and J lost 6 bases, with 11 bases between them.